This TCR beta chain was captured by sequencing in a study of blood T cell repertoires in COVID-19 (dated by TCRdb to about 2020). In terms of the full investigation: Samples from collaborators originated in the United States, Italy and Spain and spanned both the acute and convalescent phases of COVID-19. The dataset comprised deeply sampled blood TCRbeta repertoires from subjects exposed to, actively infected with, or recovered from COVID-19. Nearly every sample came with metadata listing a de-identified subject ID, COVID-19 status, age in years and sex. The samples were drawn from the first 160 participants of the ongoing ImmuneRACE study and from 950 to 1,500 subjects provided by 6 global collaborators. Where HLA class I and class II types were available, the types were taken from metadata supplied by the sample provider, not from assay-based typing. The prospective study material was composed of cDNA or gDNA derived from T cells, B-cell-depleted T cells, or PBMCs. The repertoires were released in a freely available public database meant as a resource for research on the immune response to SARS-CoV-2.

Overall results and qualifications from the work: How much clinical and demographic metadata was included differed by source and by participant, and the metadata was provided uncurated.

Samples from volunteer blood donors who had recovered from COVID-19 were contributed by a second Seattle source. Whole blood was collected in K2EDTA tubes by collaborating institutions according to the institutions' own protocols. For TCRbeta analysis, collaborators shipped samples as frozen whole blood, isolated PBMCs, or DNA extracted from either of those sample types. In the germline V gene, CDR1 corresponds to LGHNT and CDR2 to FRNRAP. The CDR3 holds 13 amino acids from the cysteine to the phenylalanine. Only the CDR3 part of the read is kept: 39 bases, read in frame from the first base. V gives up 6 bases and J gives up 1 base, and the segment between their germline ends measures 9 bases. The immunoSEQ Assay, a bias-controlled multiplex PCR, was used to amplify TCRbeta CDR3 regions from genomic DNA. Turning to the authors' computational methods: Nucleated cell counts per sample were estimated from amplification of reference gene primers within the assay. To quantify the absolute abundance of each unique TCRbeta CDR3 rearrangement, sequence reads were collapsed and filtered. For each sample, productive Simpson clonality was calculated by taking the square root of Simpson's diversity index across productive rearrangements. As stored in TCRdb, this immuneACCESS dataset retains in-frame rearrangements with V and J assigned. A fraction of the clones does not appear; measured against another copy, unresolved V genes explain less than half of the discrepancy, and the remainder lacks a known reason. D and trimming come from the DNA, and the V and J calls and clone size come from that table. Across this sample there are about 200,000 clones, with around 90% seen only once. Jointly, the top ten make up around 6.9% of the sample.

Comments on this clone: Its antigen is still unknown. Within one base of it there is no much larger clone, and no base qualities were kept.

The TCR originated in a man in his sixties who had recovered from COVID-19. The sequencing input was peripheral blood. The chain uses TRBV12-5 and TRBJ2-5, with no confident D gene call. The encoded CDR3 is CASGPPIQETQYF. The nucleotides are TGTGCTAGTGGCCCCCCCATCCAAGAGACCCAGTACTTC.